A selection of T cell receptor beta chains follows, all from one sample in a study of blood T cell repertoires in COVID-19. Sequencing used immunoSEQ multiplex PCR; TCRdb keeps in-frame clones, though not all of them. This table holds fewer than 300,000 clones, roughly 92% found once. Sequenced sample: peripheral blood. These receptors were obtained from a woman in her thirties with COVID-19, enrolled during active disease. CDR3s include the opening cysteine and the closing phenylalanine or tryptophan. D genes are given only for firm matches. Expanded clones are given a class, and other clones once, few, many or no size at all.

j_call d_call clone_size v_call cdr3_nt cdr3_aa
TRBJ1-2 TRBD1 once TRBV28 TGTGCCAGCAAAATTCGACAGGGAAACTATGGCTACACCTTC CASKIRQGNYGYTF
TRBJ1-3 - - TRBV7-2 TGTGCCAGCAGCTTAGGCCCCGGCTCTGGAAACACCATATATTTT CASSLGPGSGNTIYF
TRBJ1-1 - - TRBV9 TGTGCCAGCAGCGTTTCTCACAGGGAAACTGAAGCTTTCTTT CASSVSHRETEAFF
TRBJ1-4 TRBD1 - TRBV6-5 TGTGCCAGCAGGGCCACAGGGGCACCTAATGAAAAACTGTTTTTT CASRATGAPNEKLFF
TRBJ1-1 - once TRBV2 TGTGCCAGCCCCCCGCGAAGAGAGGGAGAAGCTTTCTTT CASPPRREGEAFF
TRBJ2-3 TRBD1 - TRBV5-1 TGCGCCAGCAGCTTCTCCGGGACAGGGGGCGAAGATACGCAGTATTTT CASSFSGTGGEDTQYF
TRBJ1-2 - - TRBV30 TGTGCCTGGAGTGTACAAGGAGACGGGGGCTACACCTTC CAWSVQGDGGYTF
TRBJ1-5 TRBD1 - TRBV28 TGTGCCAGCAGTATCCGGGACAGGGGGCTTAATCAGCCCCAGCATTTT CASSIRDRGLNQPQHF
TRBJ2-5 - - TRBV12-3/TRBV12-4 TGTGCCAGCAGCCCGGGACTTCTTACGACCCAGTACTTC CASSPGLLTTQYF
TRBJ1-1 - - TRBV2 TGTGCCAGCACCTTAGTATCAAGAGAAGCTTTCTTT CASTLVSREAFF
TRBJ1-1 TRBD1 - TRBV5-6 TGTGCCAGCAGCTTGGTCCAGGGGGTGGCTTTCTTT CASSLVQGVAFF
TRBJ1-6 - few TRBV10-3 TGTGCCATCAGTGCTGGGGCAGACAATTCACCCCTCCACTTT CAISAGADNSPLHF
TRBJ1-1 TRBD1 - TRBV5-1 TGCGCCAGCAGCTTGGACAGGGGTACTGAAGCTTTCTTT CASSLDRGTEAFF
TRBJ2-5 TRBD2 - TRBV28 TGTGCCAGCAGTTTCAGCGGGAGTAGGCGAGAGACCCAGTACTTC CASSFSGSRRETQYF
TRBJ1-2 - - TRBV5-1 TGCGCCAGCAGCCCGGTCCGGGAGCATGGCTACACCTTC CASSPVREHGYTF
TRBJ2-2 - - TRBV7-2 TGTGCCAGCAGTCTTCAGGGGAACACCGGGGAGCTGTTTTTT CASSLQGNTGELFF
TRBJ2-3 - - TRBV4-1 TGCGCCAGCAGCCTCGGACTTTACACAGATACGCAGTATTTT CASSLGLYTDTQYF
TRBJ2-3 TRBD2 once TRBV2 TGTGCCAGCCGAGGCGGGAGTGATACGCAGTATTTT CASRGGSDTQYF
TRBJ1-2 TRBD1 - TRBV24-1 TGTGCCACCAGTGATCCAACAGGGGCAAACTATGGCTACACCTTC CATSDPTGANYGYTF
TRBJ1-1 - once TRBV27 TGTGCCAGCAGTCATCAAGCGAACACTGAAGCTTTCTTT CASSHQANTEAFF
TRBJ2-7 TRBD1 - TRBV18 TGTGCCAGCTCACCACCCCAGGGGGCCTACGAGCAGTACTTC CASSPPQGAYEQYF
TRBJ2-4 TRBD1 - TRBV9 TGTGCCAGCAGCCTAGGGGGACAGGGATTGGGTGTAGCCAAAAACATTCAGTACTTC CASSLGGQGLGVAKNIQYF
TRBJ2-5 TRBD1 once TRBV24-1 TGTGCCACCAGTGATTGGGACAGCCAGACCCAGTACTTC CATSDWDSQTQYF
TRBJ1-2 - - TRBV28 TGTGCCAGCAGTTTACTCATTAGTTCCTATGGCTACACCTTC CASSLLISSYGYTF
TRBJ2-5 - - TRBV28 TGTGCCAGCAGTTTGCTCAGCGGACAAGAGACCCAGTACTTC CASSLLSGQETQYF
TRBJ1-1 - - TRBV25-1 TGTGCCAGCGTCTCCAATCGCCTAACCAACACTGAAGCTTTCTTT CASVSNRLTNTEAFF
TRBJ2-1 TRBD2 - TRBV24-1 TGTGCCACCAGTGATTTGATTGGGACTAGCGGGCCAGGGGACAATGAGCAGTTCTTC CATSDLIGTSGPGDNEQFF
TRBJ2-1 - - TRBV4-1 TGCGCCAGCAGCCAAGAACCCAGAACCAATGAGCAGTTCTTC CASSQEPRTNEQFF
TRBJ1-1 - few TRBV6-5 TGTGCCAGCAGTTACGGAGGGAGCACTGAAGCTTTCTTT CASSYGGSTEAFF
TRBJ2-1 TRBD2 - TRBV7-7 TGTGCCAGCAGCTTAGCGGGAGGGTACAATGAGCAGTTCTTC CASSLAGGYNEQFF
TRBJ1-1 - - TRBV7-8 TGTGCCAGCACCCCCCAGGTAGTCGTGAACACTGAAGCTTTCTTT CASTPQVVVNTEAFF
TRBJ2-7 - - TRBV5-1 TGCGCCAGCAGCTTGGCCAGTGGCTCCTACGAGCAGTACTTC CASSLASGSYEQYF
TRBJ2-2 TRBD2 - TRBV6-4 TGTGCCAGCAGTGAAAAGTTCCTAGCGGGGAACACCGGGGAGCTGTTTTTT CASSEKFLAGNTGELFF
TRBJ2-7 TRBD1 - TRBV7-9 TGTGCCAGCAGCGCAGGGACAGGGGGCGAGCAGTACTTC CASSAGTGGEQYF
TRBJ1-1 TRBD1 - TRBV6-5 TGTGCCAGCAGTTACTCGGGGGACAGGGGGGAGGCTGAAGCTTTCTTT CASSYSGDRGEAEAFF
TRBJ1-1 TRBD1 - TRBV28 TGTGCCAGCAGTATCACACAGGGGTTCCGCACTGAAGCTTTCTTT CASSITQGFRTEAFF
TRBJ1-6 TRBD1 - TRBV28 TGTGCCAGCAGTTCGCCAGGGACAGGGGGCAATAATTCACCCCTCCACTTT CASSSPGTGGNNSPLHF
TRBJ1-1 TRBD1 - TRBV5-5 TGTGCCAGCAGCCCACGAACTACAGGGGGTAGGGGCACTGAAGCTTTCTTT CASSPRTTGGRGTEAFF
TRBJ2-1 - - TRBV30 TGTGGTGTAGCGGATAGCTCCTACAATGAGCAGTTCTTC CGVADSSYNEQFF
TRBJ2-2 - - TRBV5-1 TGCGCCAGCAGCTTGGCTTTCAGCACCGGGGAGCTGTTTTTT CASSLAFSTGELFF
TRBJ2-7 TRBD2 - TRBV7-3 TGTGCCAGCAGCTCACTAGCGGGAGGGTCCTACGAGCAGTACTTC CASSSLAGGSYEQYF
TRBJ1-1 - - TRBV21-1 TGTGCCAGCAGCAACCTAGGACAGGGGGAGACGATGAACACTGAAGCTTTCTTT CASSNLGQGETMNTEAFF
TRBJ1-2 - - TRBV5-1 TGCGCCAGCAGCTTGGGGCAGGTTAGGGGTGGCTACACCTTC CASSLGQVRGGYTF
TRBJ2-4 TRBD2 few TRBV4-1 TGCGCCAGCAGCCTCGGTAGCGGGAGTAGGGGAAACATTCAGTACTTC CASSLGSGSRGNIQYF
TRBJ2-2 - - TRBV6-4 TGTGCTAGCAGTGCGAGTCGGAGCGGGCCAGACCTGTTTTTT CASSASRSGPDLFF
TRBJ1-1 TRBD1 - TRBV19 TGTGCCAGTAGTCCCAACAGGGGGCGGACTGAAGCTTTCTTT CASSPNRGRTEAFF
TRBJ1-1 - - TRBV19 TGTGCCAGTAGTATAGGAGGAGGATCGAACACTGAAGCTTTCTTT CASSIGGGSNTEAFF
TRBJ1-6 - - TRBV28 TGTGCCATCGGGCAGGGGAATTCACCCCTCCACTTT CAIGQGNSPLHF
TRBJ1-2 - - TRBV10-3 TGTGCCATCAGTGGGCAGGGCCCTAACTATGGCTACACCTTC CAISGQGPNYGYTF
TRBJ1-3 - - TRBV30 TGTGCCTGGAGTGTAAGGATAGGGGTTTCTGGAAACACCATATATTTT CAWSVRIGVSGNTIYF
TRBJ2-1 TRBD2 once TRBV30 TGTGCCTGGAGTGTACTATCTCGGGCTAGCGGGAGAACCAGCTCCTACAATGAGCAGTTCTTC CAWSVLSRASGRTSSYNEQFF
TRBJ2-3 - once TRBV5-1 TGCGCCAGCAGCTTGGCTGGAGGGATCAGCACAGATACGCAGTATTTT CASSLAGGISTDTQYF
TRBJ1-5 - - TRBV19 TGTGCCAGTAGCCCGGGGGGAGGGAATCAGCCCCAGCATTTT CASSPGGGNQPQHF
TRBJ1-1 TRBD1 - TRBV4-1 TGCGCCAGCAGCCAAGGGGGGCCCTGGACAGGGACTCACACTGAAGCTTTCTTT CASSQGGPWTGTHTEAFF
TRBJ2-3 - - TRBV12-2 TGTGCAAGTCGCGCCCCGGGACAGACTAACACAGATACGCAGTATTTT CASRAPGQTNTDTQYF